The next 21 T cell receptor beta chains were all read from a single sample in a study of blood T cell repertoires in COVID-19. Produced via immunoSEQ multiplex PCR; TCRdb's table is partial and in-frame only. The sample lists some 200,000 clones, more than 75% occurring once. The sequencing sample was made of peripheral blood. The receptors come from a man aged 35-49 years with active or convalescent COVID-19.

The V call is TRBV2, the J call TRBJ1-5; D perhaps matches TRBD1 (5 bases). V gave up 2 bases and J gave up 11 bases, with 10 bases separating them. CDR1 is SNHLY, CDR2 FYNNEI, per germline. The CDR3 contains 12 residues. The CDR3 loop is CASSEIGATQHF. DNA for the CDR3: TGTGCCAGCAGTGAAATTGGGGCCACCCAGCATTTT. Full variable domain (missing parts from reference TRBV2 and TRBJ1-5): EPEVTQTPSHQVTQMGQEVILRCVPISNHLYFYWYRQILGQKVEFLVSFYNNEISEKSEIFDDQFSVERPDGSNFTLKIRSTKLEDSAMYFCASSEIGATQHFGDGTRLSIL.

The gene calls are TRBV7-2 and TRBJ2-7; D might be TRBD1 (5 bases). V lost 5 bases to trimming and J lost 3 bases, with 8 bases between them. Germline V gene lookup returns CDR1 SGHTA and CDR2 FQGNSA. This CDR3 contains 12 residues. The CDR3 bases are TGTGCCAGCAGCGCGACAGACTACGAGCAGTACTTC. It encodes CASSATDYEQYF.

The V gene is TRBV18, the J gene TRBJ2-3, with TRBD2 identical over 11 bases. CDR3 length equals 15 residues. The V gene end was trimmed by 3 bases and the J gene end by 5 bases; junction bases not matched to a gene: 4. In germline, CDR1 is KGHSH, CDR2 LQKENI. The CDR3 here is CASSPGTSGLDTQYF. The CDR3 nucleotides read TGTGCCAGCTCACCCGGGACTAGCGGCTTAGATACGCAGTATTTT.

The chain recombines TRBV5-4 with TRBJ2-1; 9 positions agree with TRBD2. With V trimmed by 4 bases and J by 6 bases, 8 bases remained unmatched. The germline V gene has CDR1 SGHNT and CDR2 YYREEE (reference sequence). This CDR3 is 15 amino acids long. CDR3 nucleotides: TGTGCCAGCAGCCCGGCGGCGGGGGGGCGCAATGAGCAGTTCTTC. This sequence encodes CASSPAAGGRNEQFF.

This clone came up a few times. The gene calls are TRBV19 and TRBJ1-6; D might be TRBD1 (5 bases). The CDR3 is 14 amino acids. V was shortened by 10 bases and J by 10 bases, with 20 bases between the two germline ends. CDR1 and CDR2 (germline): LNHDA, SQIVND (reference sequence). The CDR3 sequence is CATRSPGKESPLHF. CDR3 bases: TGTGCCACCAGGAGCCCAGGGAAGGAGTCACCCCTCCACTTT.

This chain links TRBV6-1 with TRBJ1-2, with TRBD1 matching over 8 bases. Germline V gene lookup returns CDR1 MNHNS and CDR2 SASEGT. CDR3 size: 14 residues. V dropped 3 bases and J dropped 4; count of bases not matched to a gene: 4. The CDR3 loop reads CASSDRDRLYGYTF. CDR3 DNA: TGTGCCAGCAGTGACCGGGACAGGCTCTATGGCTACACCTTC.

This clone was detected only once. The chain employs TRBV5-4 and TRBJ1-2, with a tentative D call TRBD1 (5 bases). This CDR3 comprises 12 residues. Trimming left V 6 bases short and J 5 bases short, with 11 bases between. CDR1 and CDR2 (germline): SGHNT, YYREEE (reference sequence). The CDR3 DNA reads as TGTGCCAGCAAGGAAGCAGGGTATGGCTACACCTTC. This translates into CASKEAGYGYTF. The complete variable domain, with remaining parts taken from reference TRBV5-4 and TRBJ1-2, reads ETGVTQSPTHLIKTRGQQVTLRCSSQSGHNTVSWYQQALGQGPQFIFQYYREEENGRGNFPPRFSGLQFPNYSSELNVNALELDDSALYLCASKEAGYGYTFGSGTRLTVV.

Written as DNA, the CDR3 is TGTGCCAGCAGCTTCGTTGCGGGTGAGGATGGCTACACCTTC. Amino acids: CASSFVAGEDGYTF. The chain joins TRBV5-6 to TRBJ1-2; D unclear. CDR3 length: 14 residues. Trimming left V 2 bases short and J 6 bases short, with 14 bases between. The germline V gene has CDR1 SGHDT and CDR2 YYEEEE.

This rearrangement joins TRBV18 to TRBJ1-1; D is uncertain. Germline CDR1 is KGHSH and CDR2 is LQKENI. This CDR3 has 15 amino acids. V was clipped by 6 bases and J by 0 bases, with 14 bases between them. CDR3 coding DNA: TGTGCCAGCTCCCCAACAGCAGGCATGAACACTGAAGCTTTCTTT. Its protein is CASSPTAGMNTEAFF.

The genes are TRBV6-5 and TRBJ1-1; 7 bases line up with TRBD1. V was clipped by 7 bases and J by 9 bases; unmatched bases: 11. This CDR3 region has 13 residues. Germline V gives CDR1 MNHEY, CDR2 SVGAGI. CDR3 nucleotide sequence: TGTGCCAGCACCCTGCCAGGGACAGATCAAGCTTTCTTT. Translated, it gives CASTLPGTDQAFF.

The CDR3 reads CASSVAEGGLQGPNYGYTF. DNA for the CDR3: TGTGCCAGCAGCGTAGCGGAGGGGGGTCTACAGGGGCCGAACTATGGCTACACCTTC. V gene TRBV9 combines with J gene TRBJ1-2; 7 bases fit TRBD1. The V gene's germline CDR1 is SGDLS and CDR2 YYNGEE. CDR3 length: 19 residues. V shed 0 bases and J 2 bases; nucleotides not matched to a gene: 16.

In this sample, this clone turned up once. The chain is built from TRBV29-1 and TRBJ2-1, with 9 bases matching TRBD2. The V gene end was trimmed by 2 bases and the J gene end by 1 base; junction bases not matched to a gene: 6. Germline CDR1 reads SQVTM; CDR2 reads ANQGSEA. This CDR3 spans 16 amino acids. CDR3 coding DNA: TGCAGCGTTGAAAATCCGCTAGCGGGGTCCTACAATGAGCAGTTCTTC. Translated, it gives CSVENPLAGSYNEQFF.

This chain joins TRBV27 and TRBJ2-7, with 14 bases lining up with TRBD2. V dropped 2 bases and J dropped 7; count of bases not matched to a gene: 7. The CDR3 consists of 16 residues. CDR1 is MNHEY, CDR2 SMNVEV, per germline (reference sequence). The CDR3: CASSLRVGTSGGEQYF. CDR3 DNA: TGTGCCAGCAGTTTAAGGGTCGGGACTAGCGGGGGAGAGCAGTACTTC.

The V call is TRBV30, the J call TRBJ2-1; D unclear. CDR1 and CDR2 (germline): GTSNPN, SVGIG (reference sequence). Trimming took 0 bases from V and 0 from J, leaving 6 bases between them. CDR3 length: 14 amino acids. CDR3 sequence reads: CAWSVPSSYNEQFF. CDR3 bases: TGTGCCTGGAGTGTCCCGAGCTCCTACAATGAGCAGTTCTTC.

CDR3 DNA: TGTGCCAGCAGTCCACTAGCGGGGCTTTACAATGAGCAGTTCTTC. Translation gives CASSPLAGLYNEQFF. This chain uses TRBV28 with TRBJ2-1, with TRBD2 matching 10 bases. The CDR3 sequence is 15 residues long. Germline V gene data show CDR1 as MDHEN and CDR2 as SYDVKM. The junction had 5 bases not matched to a gene; V was cut back by 5 bases and J by 4 bases.

This rearrangement joins TRBV5-5 to TRBJ1-5; 7 bases are a match to TRBD1. The germline V gene encodes CDR1 SGHKS and CDR2 YYEKEE (reference sequence). This CDR3 region has 15 residues. The trim removed 0 bases at V and 5 bases at J, leaving 5 bases unmatched. This chain's CDR3 is CASSLVGQSDQPQHF. The DNA of the CDR3 is TGTGCCAGCAGCTTGGTGGGACAGAGCGATCAGCCCCAGCATTTT.

The chain couples TRBV5-1 to TRBJ2-1; a weak D match, TRBD2 (5 bases). The CDR3 extends over 15 amino acids. Germline lookup yields CDR1 SGHRS and CDR2 YFSETQ. V lost 2 bases, J lost 3 bases, and 12 bases lay in between. The CDR3 spells CASSFRWGDYNEQFF. CDR3 bases: TGCGCCAGCAGCTTTAGGTGGGGAGACTACAATGAGCAGTTCTTC.

The chain links TRBV10-3 to TRBJ2-1; D gene ambiguous. The CDR3 has 13 residues. Trimming took 6 bases from V and 8 from J, leaving 14 bases between them. In germline, CDR1 is ENHRY, CDR2 SYGVKD. CDR3 protein: CAIRANDVDEQFF. CDR3 DNA sequence: TGTGCCATCAGGGCCAACGATGTTGATGAGCAGTTCTTC.

The V gene is TRBV15, the J gene TRBJ2-3, with 10 bases identical to TRBD2. With V trimmed by 9 bases and J by 2 bases, 5 bases remained unmatched. This CDR3 has 14 residues. The germline V gene encodes CDR1 LNHNV and CDR2 YYDKDF (reference sequence). CDR3 amino acids: CATDSGGSTDTQYF. The DNA for the CDR3 is TGTGCCACGGATAGCGGGGGGTCCACAGATACGCAGTATTTT.

J is TRBJ2-1 and V is TRBV19; 11 bases fit TRBD2. The germline gives CDR1 LNHDA, CDR2 SQIVND (reference sequence). The CDR3 length is 17 residues. The V and J ends lost 5 bases and 4 bases, in that order; junction bases with no gene match: 10. Written as DNA, the CDR3 is TGTGCCAGTAGTTCATTAGCGGGGGGGCGCCCATACAATGAGCAGTTCTTC. Translated: CASSSLAGGRPYNEQFF.

This clone was observed at least ten times. Other nucleotide sequences in the sample specify the same CDR3. The V call is TRBV9, the J call TRBJ1-5; D is unclear. V lost 0 bases and J 1 base, leaving 5 bases between the germline ends. Germline CDR1 and CDR2: SGDLS and YYNGEE. The length of the CDR3 is 14 residues. This CDR3 is CASSVDGSNQPQHF. CDR3 in DNA: TGTGCCAGCAGCGTAGACGGGAGCAATCAGCCCCAGCATTTT.